Listed below are T cell receptor beta chains from one sample, sequenced in a study of T-cell memory formation after mild COVID-19. TCRdb redid the calling of the 5' RACE reads with MiXCR, one entry per CDR3 protein. The sample carries about 190,000 distinct CDR3 sequences, roughly 10% recorded once. The sequenced material came from PBMCs or a T cell subset sorted from them (not recorded which). These receptors were collected from a man younger than 35 who had mild COVID-19 (a few samples of this study predate the infection). Cell type and time point are not known. Each CDR3 is given with its conserved first and last residue. Fields, in order: CDR3 protein, J gene, V gene.

CDR3: CASSLESSGGTYEQYF
J: TRBJ2-7
V: TRBV7-8

CDR3: CSAAARTGQWEQYF
J: TRBJ2-7
V: TRBV20-1

CDR3: CASSLEGGYRFF
J: TRBJ2-1
V: TRBV7-2

CDR3: CASSWPRGSAISGANVLTF
J: TRBJ2-6
V: TRBV5-1

CDR3: CAIGSADYNSPLHF
J: TRBJ1-6
V: TRBV10-3

CDR3: CATSDPGETQYF
J: TRBJ2-5
V: TRBV24-1

CDR3: CASSQDRAYNEQFF
J: TRBJ2-1
V: TRBV6-5

CDR3: CASSPSAGTQPQHF
J: TRBJ1-5
V: TRBV3-1

CDR3: CSVVRAHGYGYTF
J: TRBJ1-2
V: TRBV29-1

CDR3: CSARGPSNQPQHF
J: TRBJ1-5
V: TRBV20-1

CDR3: CASSQDLRIATQYF
J: TRBJ2-5
V: TRBV4-3

CDR3: CASSYSIPGRMNTEAFF
J: TRBJ1-1
V: TRBV6-5

CDR3: CASSQTETNEKLFF
J: TRBJ1-4
V: TRBV12-3/TRBV12-4

CDR3: CASSLLFGGRDSYEQYF
J: TRBJ2-7
V: TRBV27

CDR3: CASSLPINYGYTF
J: TRBJ1-2
V: TRBV7-2

CDR3: CASSTRAGNGYTF
J: TRBJ1-2
V: TRBV7-6

CDR3: CASSLDLFQYF
J: TRBJ2-5
V: TRBV7-2

CDR3: CSSDSNYGYTF
J: TRBJ1-2
V: TRBV20-1

CDR3: CSAPRGAGYGYTF
J: TRBJ1-2
V: TRBV20-1

CDR3: CASSLGVGDTQYF
J: TRBJ2-3
V: TRBV7-3

CDR3: CASSRLARPDTQYF
J: TRBJ2-3
V: TRBV5-1

CDR3: CSASSRGVSYNEQFF
J: TRBJ2-1
V: TRBV20-1

CDR3: CASSEGTANEKLFF
J: TRBJ1-4
V: TRBV7-9

CDR3: CASSVQGGEQFF
J: TRBJ2-1
V: TRBV9